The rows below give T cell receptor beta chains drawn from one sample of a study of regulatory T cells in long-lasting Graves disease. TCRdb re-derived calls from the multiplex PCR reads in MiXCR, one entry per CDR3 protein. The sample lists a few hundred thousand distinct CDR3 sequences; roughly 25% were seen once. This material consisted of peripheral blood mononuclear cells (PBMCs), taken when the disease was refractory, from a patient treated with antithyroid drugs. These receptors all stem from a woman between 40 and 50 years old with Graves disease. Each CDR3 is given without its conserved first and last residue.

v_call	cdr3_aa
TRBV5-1	ASTLAGGQETQY
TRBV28	ASSQAASGRTHEQY
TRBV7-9	ASSPSLEAYEQY
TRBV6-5	ASSYDYSATNEKLF
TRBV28	ASSPGQGDKYEQY
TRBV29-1	SVGLASYNEQF
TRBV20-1	SALNNQPQH
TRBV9	ASSVGGDNEQF
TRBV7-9	ASSLDAFTANYGYT
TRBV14	ASSHLGSQETQY
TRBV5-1	ASSSGTMGTEAF
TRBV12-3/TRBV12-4	ASRSGTVNQETQY
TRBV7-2	ASSLGLAGGLSPGT
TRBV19	ASTPSGSSTGELF
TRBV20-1	SARIEDRGLGELF
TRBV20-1	PVVRYTEAF
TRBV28	ASRGAGLLNEQF
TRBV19	ASSIVTGAAARTEAF
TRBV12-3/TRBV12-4	ASSPQPYEQY
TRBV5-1	ASSFRDRGSYEQY
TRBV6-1	ASSLLTSGKNTGELF
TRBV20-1	SASSAGELF
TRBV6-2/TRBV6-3	ASIHAGLAHRNEQF
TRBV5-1	ASSKSSSYEQY
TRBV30	AWKRDRAMNTEAF
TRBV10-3	AISELGGGSLH
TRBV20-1	SAPDRARTSGFYEQY
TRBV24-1	ATSVNPPGPYYTGELF
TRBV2	ASTGFTSTETQY
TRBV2	ASSDSGRPYEQY
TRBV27	ASSLSWDGTYEQY
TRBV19	ASRLFFGNTEAF
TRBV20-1	SGGGWGLVGQETQY
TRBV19	ASTKGDYSNQPQH
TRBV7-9	ASTKKSQDGELF
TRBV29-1	SDAGSRYSNQPQH
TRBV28	ASSLDPGQGSYEQY
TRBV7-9	ASSNSGGQETQY
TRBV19	ASANGGRKQGEKLF
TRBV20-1	SAAGRNNSPLH
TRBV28	ASSPARDRYKDTQY
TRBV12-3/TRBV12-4	ASSLRRQGVTF
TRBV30	AWSSLGGRNQPQH
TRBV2	ASRPDSAGELF
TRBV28	ASSLTGSGNYNEQF